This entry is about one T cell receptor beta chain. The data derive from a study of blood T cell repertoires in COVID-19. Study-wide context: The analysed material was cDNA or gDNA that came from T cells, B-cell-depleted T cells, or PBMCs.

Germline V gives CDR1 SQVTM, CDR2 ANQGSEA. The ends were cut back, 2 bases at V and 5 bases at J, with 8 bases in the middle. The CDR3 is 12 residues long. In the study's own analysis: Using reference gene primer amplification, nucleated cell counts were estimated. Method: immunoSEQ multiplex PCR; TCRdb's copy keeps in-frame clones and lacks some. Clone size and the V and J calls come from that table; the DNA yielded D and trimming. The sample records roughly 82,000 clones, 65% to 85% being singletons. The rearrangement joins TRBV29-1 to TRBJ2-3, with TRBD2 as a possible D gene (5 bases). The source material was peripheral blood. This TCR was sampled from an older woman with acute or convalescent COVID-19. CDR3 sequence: CSVELAGDTQYF. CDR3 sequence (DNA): TGCAGCGTTGAACTAGCCGGAGATACGCAGTATTTT.